The 28 T cell receptor beta chains presented below share a single source sample, sequenced in a study of T cells generated in artificial thymic organoids. Separate semi-nested PCRs amplified TCRalpha and TCRbeta libraries using constant-region reverse primers in TRAC or TRBC. TCRdb used MiXCR to reprocess the 5' RACE reads, holding one entry per CDR3 protein. Of 5,000 to 7,000 distinct CDR3 sequences in the sample, around 32% were seen once. The specimen was naive CD8+ T cells from blood. Subset meaning: CD3+TCRalphabeta+CD8SP T cells; for blood, CD45RO-CCR7+ naive CD8+ T cells. These receptors all come from a human donor who gave cord blood stem cells for thymic organoid culture, a cardiac surgery patient who gave postnatal thymus, or a blood donor (not recorded which).

A remark on this clonotype: The junction departs from germline at one end; a sequencing error may be responsible. The rearrangement uses TRBV12-3 or TRBV12-4 and TRBJ2-2, with TRBD2 as a possible D gene (6 bases). CDR3 length equals 15 residues. CDR3 sequence (DNA): TGTGCCGGCAGTGGGACTGTCGCAACCACCGGGGAGCTGTTTTTT. It encodes CAGSGTVATTGELFF.

A remark on this clonotype: A read error may account for a junction end that differs from germline. The CDR3 loop is CASNLAHRGVDTQYF. CDR3 sequence (DNA): TGTGCCAGCAACTTAGCGCACAGGGGGGTAGATACGCAGTATTTT. The chain is built from TRBV7-2 and TRBJ2-3, with TRBD1 identical over 8 bases. The CDR3 covers 15 residues. Germline V gives CDR1 SGHTA, CDR2 FQGNSA.

The CDR3 sequence is CASRVRDALNTEAFF. The CDR3 DNA sequence: TGCGCCAGCAGGGTAAGGGACGCCTTGAACACTGAAGCTTTCTTT. This chain connects TRBV5-1 to TRBJ1-1; D might be TRBD1 (5 bases). The CDR3 extends over 15 amino acids. CDR1 and CDR2 (germline): SGHRS, YFSETQ. Trimming took off 5 bases at V and 0 bases at J, with 14 bases between the two ends.

The rearrangement joins TRBV20-1 to TRBJ2-4; 8 nucleotides agree with TRBD1. The CDR3 contains 14 residues. V lost 4 bases and J lost 6; bases outside the gene matches: 8. Germline lookup yields CDR1 DFQATT and CDR2 SNEGSKA (reference sequence). The CDR3 region is CSANDRGGLNIQYF. The CDR3 nucleotides are TGCAGTGCTAATGACAGGGGCGGACTAAACATTCAGTACTTC.

This clonotype is medium-sized (0.01 to 0.1%) by share. The rearrangement uses TRBV14 and TRBJ2-1, with a possible D match to TRBD2 (6 bases). V was shortened by 10 bases and J by 5 bases, with 15 bases between the two germline ends. CDR3 length: 13 residues. Germline V CDR1 and CDR2: SGHDN, FVKESK. This CDR3 reads CATSGVFHNEQFF. The CDR3 DNA follows: TGTGCCACTTCGGGGGTGTTCCACAATGAGCAGTTCTTC.

The CDR3 region is CASSLFLERGTNEQYF. CDR3 nucleotide sequence: TGTGCCAGCAGCTTGTTTTTGGAAAGGGGAACGAACGAGCAGTACTTC. The chain carries TRBV5-5 and TRBJ2-7, with D possibly TRBD1 on 5 matching bases. With 1 base removed from V and 5 bases from J, the gap between germline ends came to 19 bases. Germline V gives CDR1 SGHKS, CDR2 YYEKEE (reference sequence). The CDR3 extends over 16 amino acids. The full variable domain, its missing parts supplied by reference TRBV5-5 and TRBJ2-7, is DAGVTQSPTHLIKTRGQQVTLRCSPISGHKSVSWYQQVLGQGPQFIFQYYEKEERGRGNFPDRFSARQFPNYSSELNVNALLLGDSALYLCASSLFLERGTNEQYFGPGTRLTVT.

Note on this clonotype: A read error may be the cause here, since a much bigger clone is one base away. V is TRBV4-1 and J is TRBJ1-1; maybe TRBD1 (6 bases). Germline CDR1 MGHRA, CDR2 YSYEKL. The CDR3 extends over 15 amino acids. For the CDR3, the DNA is TGCGCCAGCAGCCAAGACGGGCAGGGGAACACTGAAGCTCTCTTT. The encoded protein is CASSQDGQGNTEALF.

This clonotype is deemed medium-sized. The chain employs TRBV14 and TRBJ2-2; 10 bases are a match to TRBD1. Germline CDR1 SGHDN, CDR2 FVKESK. The CDR3 covers 16 residues. After removal of 2 bases from V and 6 bases from J, the junction contained 6 bases not matched to a gene. The CDR3 here is CASSQRWTGGPGELFF. CDR3 sequence (DNA): TGTGCCAGCAGCCAACGCTGGACAGGGGGACCCGGGGAGCTGTTTTTT.

The V gene is TRBV7-2, the J gene TRBJ2-3, with TRBD1 identical over 8 bases. The length of the CDR3 is 15 residues. The trim removed 0 bases at V and 5 bases at J, leaving 4 bases unmatched. The V gene's germline CDR1 is SGHTA and CDR2 FQGNSA. The CDR3 loop reads CASSLAHRGVDTQYF. In nucleotides, the CDR3 is TGTGCCAGCAGCTTAGCGCACAGGGGGGTAGATACGCAGTATTTT.

The chain carries TRBV7-9 and TRBJ2-5, with D unclear. The CDR3 sequence is 13 residues long. CDR1 and CDR2 from the germline V gene are SEHNR and FQNEAQ (reference sequence). Trimming shortened V by 1 base and J by 5 bases, and 8 bases separated the two germline ends. DNA of the CDR3: TGTGCCAGCAGCTTAGAAAGTGGTGAGACCCAGTACTTC. It yields the protein CASSLESGETQYF.

This chain uses TRBV27 with TRBJ2-1; 10 bases align to TRBD2. Germline values: CDR1 MNHEY, CDR2 SMNVEV (reference sequence). The length of the CDR3 is 14 residues. V trimming: 6 bases; J trimming: 4 bases; junction bases outside the gene matches: 3. This chain's CDR3 is CASSSGGDYNEQFF. The CDR3 nucleotides read TGTGCCAGCAGCAGCGGGGGGGATTACAATGAGCAGTTCTTC.

By proportion, this clonotype is medium-sized. This chain links TRBV5-1 with TRBJ2-3; 14 nucleotides match TRBD2. The CDR3 totals 18 residues. Per germline, CDR1 SGHRS and CDR2 YFSETQ. Trimming removed 0 bases from V and 4 bases from J; junction bases left unmatched: 7. The CDR3 sequence: CASSLVGLAGEVPDTQYF. The CDR3 DNA reads TGCGCCAGCAGCTTGGTGGGACTAGCGGGAGAGGTACCAGATACGCAGTATTTT.

V usage is TRBV11-2 and J usage is TRBJ1-3; D uncertain. CDR3 size: 14 residues. The germline V gene encodes CDR1 SGHAT and CDR2 FQNNGV. V lost 2 bases and J lost 8, with 13 bases in between. CDR3 sequence: CASSLSSGGYTIYF. In nucleotides, the CDR3 is TGTGCCAGCAGCTTATCGTCTGGCGGTTACACCATATATTTT.

The chain has TRBV20-1 and TRBJ2-2, with TRBD1 matching 8 bases. Germline values: CDR1 DFQATT, CDR2 SNEGSKA (reference sequence). The CDR3 runs to 18 residues. V trimming: 0 bases; J trimming: 4 bases; junction bases outside the gene matches: 13. CDR3 DNA: TGCAGTGCTAGAGATGGCTCGAGGGGGACAGGTCGCACCGGGGAGCTGTTTTTT. The encoded protein is CSARDGSRGTGRTGELFF.

The V call is TRBV3-1, the J call TRBJ1-3; a possible D gene is TRBD1 (6 bases). Germline lookup yields CDR1 LGHDT and CDR2 YNNKEL (reference sequence). V was pared by 6 bases and J by 3 bases, with 12 bases between. This CDR3 has 14 amino acids. The CDR3 is CASSQYRVGNTIYF. In DNA form, the CDR3 reads TGTGCCAGCAGTCAATACAGGGTTGGAAACACCATATATTTT.

Only a few counts were recorded for this clonotype. The rearrangement uses TRBV4-1 and TRBJ1-2; TRBD1 aligns across 9 bases. The CDR3 is 16 amino acids. Trimming cost V 0 bases and J 2 bases; bases outside gene matches: 4. Per the germline V gene, CDR1 is MGHRA and CDR2 is YSYEKL. The CDR3 DNA sequence: TGCGCCAGCAGCCAAGAAGGGGACAGGGTAAACTATGGCTACACCTTC. Protein sequence: CASSQEGDRVNYGYTF.

Turning to this clonotype: A read error may produce the germline difference seen at one junction end. The chain is built from TRBV29-1 and TRBJ2-1; 8 nucleotides agree with TRBD2. CDR1 and CDR2 (germline): SQVTM, ANQGSEA. This CDR3 comprises 14 residues. Here the CDR3 DNA reads TGCAGCGTTGAAGGACTAGCGATGTACAATGCGCAGTTCTTC. Its protein is CSVEGLAMYNAQFF.

The chain links TRBV7-9 to TRBJ1-4; 7 bases map to TRBD1. The CDR3 spans 20 residues. V was pared by 1 base and J by 0 bases, with 14 bases of the junction left unmatched. From germline, CDR1 is SEHNR and CDR2 FQNEAQ (reference sequence). CDR3 nucleotides: TGTGCCAGCAGCTTAGTGATGACCTCAGGGGGTCTAGCAACTAATGAAAAACTGTTTTTT. Encoded protein: CASSLVMTSGGLATNEKLFF.

This clonotype was detected only a few times. In DNA, the CDR3 is TGTGCCAGCAGCTTAGTTATGGCGGATACGCAGTATTTT. Its translation: CASSLVMADTQYF. This chain connects TRBV7-2 to TRBJ2-3; D gene uncertain. From germline, CDR1 is SGHTA and CDR2 FQGNSA. The CDR3 spans 13 residues. Trimming pared 1 base from V and 6 bases from J, leaving 8 bases between.

This sequence joins TRBV7-9 and TRBJ1-4; D might be TRBD1 (6 bases). The V gene's germline CDR1 is SEHNR and CDR2 FQNEAQ (reference sequence). The CDR3 consists of 14 residues. V was cut by 8 bases and J by 3 bases, with 13 bases left in between. DNA of the CDR3: TGTGCCAGCGGCTACACAGGGTCTAATGAAAAACTGTTTTTT. Translated: CASGYTGSNEKLFF. Supplemented by reference TRBV7-9 and TRBJ1-4, the full variable domain reads DTGVSQNPRHKITKRGQNVTFRCDPISEHNRLYWYRQTLGQGPEFLTYFQNEAQLEKSRLLSDRFSAERPKGSFSTLEIQRTEQGDSAMYLCASGYTGSNEKLFFGSGTQLSVL.

This clonotype counts as large. The V call is TRBV20-1, the J call TRBJ2-7; D gene unclear. CDR3 length: 14 residues. Germline loops: CDR1 DFQATT, CDR2 SNEGSKA (reference sequence). V was shortened by 5 bases and J by 1 base, with 15 bases between the two germline ends. CDR3: CSAYPRHQSYEQYF. CDR3 bases: TGCAGTGCTTATCCTAGACACCAGTCCTACGAGCAGTACTTC.

The DNA for the CDR3 is TGTGCCAGCAGCTTGGGACAGGGTGCGACTAACTATGGCTACACCTTC. This sequence encodes CASSLGQGATNYGYTF. The chain has TRBV11-1 and TRBJ1-2, with 9 nucleotides matching TRBD1. Per germline, CDR1 SGHAT and CDR2 FQDESV (reference sequence). The CDR3 contains 16 residues. The V segment lost 3 bases and the J segment 0 bases; nucleotides outside the gene matches: 5.

This chain uses TRBV4-1 with TRBJ2-7, with TRBD2 matching over 11 bases. The CDR3 contains 15 residues. V trimming: 4 bases; J trimming: 5 bases; junction bases outside the gene matches: 7. The germline V gene encodes CDR1 MGHRA and CDR2 YSYEKL. CDR3 loop: CASSLLGTSGNEQYF. The CDR3, as DNA: TGCGCCAGCAGCCTACTCGGGACTAGCGGCAACGAGCAGTACTTC.

This clonotype occurred a few times. The genes are TRBV27 and TRBJ2-7; D perhaps matches TRBD2 (6 bases). The CDR3 length is 17 residues. V was trimmed by 0 bases and J by 2 bases, leaving 17 bases between them. CDR1 MNHEY and CDR2 SMNVEV come from the germline V gene (reference sequence). This CDR3 reads CASSLSRPGPGAYEQYF. The CDR3 DNA reads TGTGCCAGCAGTTTATCCCGGCCAGGGCCGGGGGCCTACGAGCAGTACTTC.

V usage is TRBV7-9 and J usage is TRBJ2-3, with D possibly being TRBD2 (6 bases). Trimming stripped 2 bases from V and 5 bases from J, with 8 bases between. The CDR3 contains 13 residues. CDR1 is SEHNR and CDR2 is FQNEAQ in the germline V gene (reference sequence). The CDR3 spells CASSLIGGDTQYF. The DNA for the CDR3 is TGTGCCAGCAGCTTAATCGGGGGAGATACGCAGTATTTT.

This clonotype was recorded a few times. The V gene is TRBV28, the J gene TRBJ2-2, with D hard to call. The length of the CDR3 is 16 residues. The V gene lost 11 bases and the J gene lost 2 bases, with 21 bases spanning the gap. The germline gives CDR1 MDHEN, CDR2 SYDVKM. CDR3 amino acids: CARSTDWAINTGELFF. CDR3 in DNA: TGTGCCCGCTCAACAGACTGGGCGATTAACACCGGGGAGCTGTTTTTT.

The chain combines TRBV4-1 with TRBJ2-1, with 9 bases lining up with TRBD2. The ends lost 0 bases at V and 3 bases at J; junction bases unmatched: 3. The germline V gene has CDR1 MGHRA and CDR2 YSYEKL. This CDR3 region has 16 residues. CDR3 residues: CASSQDAGGFYNEQFF. DNA for the CDR3: TGCGCCAGCAGCCAAGATGCGGGGGGGTTCTACAATGAGCAGTTCTTC.

Regarding this clonotype: A much larger clone lies one base from this, so it may be a read error. The chain recombines TRBV5-6 with TRBJ2-7; possibly TRBD1 for D (5 bases). The V gene's germline CDR1 is SGHDT and CDR2 YYEEEE. The CDR3 covers 15 residues. CDR3 DNA: TGTACCAGCAGCTTACGACAGTCCTACTACTACGAGCAGTACTTC. Its translation: CTSSLRQSYYYEQYF.